Listed below are T cell receptor beta chains from one sample, sequenced in a study of blood T cell repertoires in COVID-19. Sequencing used immunoSEQ multiplex PCR; TCRdb keeps in-frame clones, though not all of them. The sample lists 330,000 or so clones, roughly nine tenths occurring once. The specimen sequenced was PBMCs or T cells enriched from blood (not recorded which). These receptor sequences come from a woman aged 25 to 45 who had recovered from COVID-19. Each CDR3 is given without its conserved first and last residue. Fields, in order: V gene, CDR3 protein.

v_gene: TRBV6-5; CDR3aa: ASSYGRSGSTGELF
v_gene: TRBV29-1; CDR3aa: SVVRGQGRGTEAF
v_gene: TRBV7-6; CDR3aa: ASSLGPGGTSGRSEQF
v_gene: TRBV28; CDR3aa: ASSGPGTGVYEQY
v_gene: TRBV5-1; CDR3aa: ASSWGSGSYNEQF
v_gene: TRBV18; CDR3aa: ASSPGQGSGNTIY
v_gene: TRBV19; CDR3aa: ASRAGSSSYEQY
v_gene: TRBV14; CDR3aa: ASSQDYGTQY
v_gene: TRBV30; CDR3aa: AWGGQGSQETQY
v_gene: TRBV5-4; CDR3aa: ASSGGGSSYEQY
v_gene: TRBV5-4; CDR3aa: ASSALGGGSYEQY
v_gene: TRBV13; CDR3aa: ASSNKGGQGGTDTQY
v_gene: TRBV5-1; CDR3aa: ASSPAAVTSGNTIY
v_gene: TRBV19; CDR3aa: ASSSRTGVGEKLF
v_gene: TRBV7-2; CDR3aa: ASSLDWGPGLKSYEQY
v_gene: TRBV28; CDR3aa: ASSPDRENEKLF
v_gene: TRBV6-5; CDR3aa: ASSYSRDITHYGYT
v_gene: TRBV19; CDR3aa: ASSTSGLQSNQPQH
v_gene: TRBV28; CDR3aa: ASRIAQISNYGYT
v_gene: TRBV3-1/TRBV3-2; CDR3aa: ASSQSSGEVEAF
v_gene: TRBV5-1; CDR3aa: ASSLVAGGNTEAF
v_gene: TRBV5-1; CDR3aa: ASSSLGGSNEQF
v_gene: TRBV3-1/TRBV3-2; CDR3aa: ASSQGDKNYGYT
v_gene: TRBV19; CDR3aa: ASSPTPSTGPNGPQH
v_gene: TRBV10-3; CDR3aa: AISESRSSGANVLT
v_gene: TRBV27; CDR3aa: ASSRDRGYNEQF
v_gene: TRBV7-6; CDR3aa: ASSLPWRDYNEQF
v_gene: TRBV28; CDR3aa: ASRSPGLKGSALH
v_gene: TRBV24-1; CDR3aa: ATARTGYNEQF
v_gene: TRBV4-2; CDR3aa: ASSHRGLNTEAF
v_gene: TRBV6-5; CDR3aa: ASKPSSYNSPLH
v_gene: TRBV12-3/TRBV12-4; CDR3aa: ASSYGGEAF
v_gene: TRBV19; CDR3aa: ASTTLGGGYGYT
v_gene: TRBV27; CDR3aa: ASSSGQANEQY
v_gene: TRBV11-3; CDR3aa: ASSLIPDTEAF
v_gene: TRBV27; CDR3aa: ASSANRARPAFGGYT
v_gene: TRBV3-1/TRBV3-2; CDR3aa: ASSQGGTVGSGANVLT
v_gene: TRBV6-2/TRBV6-3; CDR3aa: ASSPGGINSPLH
v_gene: TRBV11-2; CDR3aa: ASSPRGGGGGSEKLF
v_gene: TRBV2; CDR3aa: ASSQGAGDQPQH
v_gene: TRBV29-1; CDR3aa: SVVKLAGDETQY
v_gene: TRBV11-3; CDR3aa: ASSLLRVGHSTNQPQH
v_gene: TRBV7-2; CDR3aa: ASSLVWDLGLF
v_gene: TRBV19; CDR3aa: ASSKETGGALGNSPLH
v_gene: TRBV7-2; CDR3aa: ASSSRLAQPSDTQY
v_gene: TRBV4-2; CDR3aa: ASSPLETSGGVDEQF
v_gene: TRBV15; CDR3aa: ATSRDRGTSEQY
v_gene: TRBV4-1; CDR3aa: ASRQTSANSYEQY
v_gene: TRBV6-4; CDR3aa: ASSDSRDRAWTGELF
v_gene: TRBV29-1; CDR3aa: SVARQGDGEKLF
v_gene: TRBV19; CDR3aa: ASTVVNSNQPQH
v_gene: TRBV27; CDR3aa: ASSLLGTRNNEQF
v_gene: TRBV10-1; CDR3aa: ASSEHRSSSYNEQF
v_gene: TRBV7-9; CDR3aa: ASSRGDNEQF
v_gene: TRBV28; CDR3aa: ASSVSPGSTYGYT